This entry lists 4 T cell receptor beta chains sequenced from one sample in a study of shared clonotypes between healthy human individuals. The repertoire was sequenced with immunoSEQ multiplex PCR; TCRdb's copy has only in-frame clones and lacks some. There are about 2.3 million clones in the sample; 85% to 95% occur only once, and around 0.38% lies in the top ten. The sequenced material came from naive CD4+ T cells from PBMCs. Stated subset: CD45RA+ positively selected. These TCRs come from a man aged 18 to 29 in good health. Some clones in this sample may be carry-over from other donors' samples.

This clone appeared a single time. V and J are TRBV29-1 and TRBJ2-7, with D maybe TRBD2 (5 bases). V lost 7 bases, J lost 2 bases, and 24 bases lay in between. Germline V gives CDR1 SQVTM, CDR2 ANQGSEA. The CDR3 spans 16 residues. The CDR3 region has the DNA TGCAGCGCCCTAGCACCGGGTTTGACCCGAGCCTACGAGCAGTACTTC. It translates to CSALAPGLTRAYEQYF.

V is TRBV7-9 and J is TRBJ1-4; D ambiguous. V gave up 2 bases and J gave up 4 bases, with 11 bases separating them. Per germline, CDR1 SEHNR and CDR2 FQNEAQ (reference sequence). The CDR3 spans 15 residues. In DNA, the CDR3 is TGTGCCAGCAGCTTAAAGTGGCTCGGTAATGAAAAACTGTTTTTT. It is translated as CASSLKWLGNEKLFF.

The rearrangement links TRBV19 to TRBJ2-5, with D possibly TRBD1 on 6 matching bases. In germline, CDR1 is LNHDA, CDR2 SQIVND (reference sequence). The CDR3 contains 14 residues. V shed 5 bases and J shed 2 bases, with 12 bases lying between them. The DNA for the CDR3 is TGTGCCAGTAGTTTGGGGACACCGCAAGAGACCCAGTACTTC. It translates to CASSLGTPQETQYF.

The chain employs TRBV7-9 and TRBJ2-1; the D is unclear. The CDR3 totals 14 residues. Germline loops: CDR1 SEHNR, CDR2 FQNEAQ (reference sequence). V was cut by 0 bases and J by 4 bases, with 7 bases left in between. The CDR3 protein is CASSLALIYNEQFF. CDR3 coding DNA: TGTGCCAGCAGCTTAGCTCTGATTTACAATGAGCAGTTCTTC.